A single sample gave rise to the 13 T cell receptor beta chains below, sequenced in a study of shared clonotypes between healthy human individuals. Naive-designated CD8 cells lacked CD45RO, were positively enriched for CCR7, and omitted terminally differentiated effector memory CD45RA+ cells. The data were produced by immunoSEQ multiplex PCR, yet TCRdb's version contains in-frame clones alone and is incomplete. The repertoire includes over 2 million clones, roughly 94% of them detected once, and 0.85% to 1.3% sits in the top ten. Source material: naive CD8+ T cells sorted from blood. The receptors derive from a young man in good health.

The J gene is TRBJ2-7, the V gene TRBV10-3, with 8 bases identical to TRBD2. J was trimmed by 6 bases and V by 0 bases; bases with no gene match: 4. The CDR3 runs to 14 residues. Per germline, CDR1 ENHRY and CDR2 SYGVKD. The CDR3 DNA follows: TGTGCCATCAGTGAGTCTAGCGGGAATCCCGAGCAGTACTTC. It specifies CAISESSGNPEQYF.

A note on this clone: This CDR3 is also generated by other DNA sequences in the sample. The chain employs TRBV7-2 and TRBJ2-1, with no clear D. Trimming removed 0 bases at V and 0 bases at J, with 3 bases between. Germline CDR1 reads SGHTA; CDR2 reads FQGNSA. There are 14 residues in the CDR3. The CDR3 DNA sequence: TGTGCCAGCAGCTTAGCGGGCTCCTACAATGAGCAGTTCTTC. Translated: CASSLAGSYNEQFF.

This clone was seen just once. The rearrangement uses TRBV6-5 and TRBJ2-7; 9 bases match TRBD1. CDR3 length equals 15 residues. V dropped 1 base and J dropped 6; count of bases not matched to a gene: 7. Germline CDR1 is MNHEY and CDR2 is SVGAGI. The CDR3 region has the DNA TGTGCCAGCAGTTACTTTACAGGGGGCACGAGCGAGCAGTACTTC. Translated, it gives CASSYFTGGTSEQYF.

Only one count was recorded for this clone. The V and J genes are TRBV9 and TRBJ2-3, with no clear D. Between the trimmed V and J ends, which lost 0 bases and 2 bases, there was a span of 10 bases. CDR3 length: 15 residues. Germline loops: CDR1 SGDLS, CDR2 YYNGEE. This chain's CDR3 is CASSVESFPTDTQYF. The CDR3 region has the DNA TGTGCCAGCAGCGTAGAAAGTTTCCCCACAGATACGCAGTATTTT. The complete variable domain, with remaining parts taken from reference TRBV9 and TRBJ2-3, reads DSGVTQTPKHLITATGQRVTLRCSPRSGDLSVYWYQQSLDQGLQFLIQYYNGEERAKGNILERFSAQQFPDLHSELNLSSLELGDSALYFCASSVESFPTDTQYFGPGTRLTVL.

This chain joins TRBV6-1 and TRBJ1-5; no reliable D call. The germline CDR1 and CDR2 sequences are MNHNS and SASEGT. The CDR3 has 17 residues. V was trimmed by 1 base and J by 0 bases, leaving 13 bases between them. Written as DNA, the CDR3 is TGTGCCAGCAGTGAAGAGCTAGGGAAGTATAGCAATCAGCCCCAGCATTTT. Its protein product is CASSEELGKYSNQPQHF.

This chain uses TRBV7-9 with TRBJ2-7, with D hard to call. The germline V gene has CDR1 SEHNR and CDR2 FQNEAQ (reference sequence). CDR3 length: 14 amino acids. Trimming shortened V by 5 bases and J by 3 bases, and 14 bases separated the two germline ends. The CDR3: CASSHTQLIYEQYF. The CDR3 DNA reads TGTGCCAGCAGCCACACCCAGTTAATCTACGAGCAGTACTTC.

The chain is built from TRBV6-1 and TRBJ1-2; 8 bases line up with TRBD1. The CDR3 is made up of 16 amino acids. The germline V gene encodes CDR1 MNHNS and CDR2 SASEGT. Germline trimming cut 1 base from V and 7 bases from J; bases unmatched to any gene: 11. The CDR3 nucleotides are TGTGCCAGCAGTGAAGAGGGGGCGACAGGGGCAGGTGGCTACACCTTC. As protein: CASSEEGATGAGGYTF.

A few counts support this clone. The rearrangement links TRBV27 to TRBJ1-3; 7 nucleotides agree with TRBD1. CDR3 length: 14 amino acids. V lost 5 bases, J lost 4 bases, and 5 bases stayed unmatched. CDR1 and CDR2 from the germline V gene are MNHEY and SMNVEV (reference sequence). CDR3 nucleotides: TGTGCCAGCAGTCCGTTAGGGGGCGGAAACACCATATATTTT. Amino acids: CASSPLGGGNTIYF.

In DNA, the CDR3 is TGTGCCAGCAGCCAACGGGACAGGGACTCTGGAAACACCATATATTTT. Its protein product is CASSQRDRDSGNTIYF. This chain uses TRBV7-9 with TRBJ1-3; 9 bases agree with TRBD1. CDR3 length: 16 amino acids. V lost 5 bases, J lost 0 bases, and 5 bases stayed unmatched. Germline lookup yields CDR1 SEHNR and CDR2 FQNEAQ (reference sequence).

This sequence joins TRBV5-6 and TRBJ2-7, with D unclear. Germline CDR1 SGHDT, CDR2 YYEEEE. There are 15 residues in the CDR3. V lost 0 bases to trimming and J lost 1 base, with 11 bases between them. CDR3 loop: CASSLGTFGSYEQYF. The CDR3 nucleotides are TGTGCCAGCAGCTTGGGGACCTTCGGATCCTACGAGCAGTACTTC. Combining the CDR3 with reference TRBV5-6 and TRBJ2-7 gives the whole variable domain DAGVTQSPTHLIKTRGQQVTLRCSPKSGHDTVSWYQQALGQGPQFIFQYYEEEERQRGNFPDRFSGHQFPNYSSELNVNALLLGDSALYLCASSLGTFGSYEQYFGPGTRLTVT.

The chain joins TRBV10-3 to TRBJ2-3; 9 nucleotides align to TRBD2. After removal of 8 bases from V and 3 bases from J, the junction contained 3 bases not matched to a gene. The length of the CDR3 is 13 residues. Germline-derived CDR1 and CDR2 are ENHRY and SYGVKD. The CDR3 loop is CAIQSGGTDTQYF. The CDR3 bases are TGTGCCATCCAGAGCGGGGGGACAGATACGCAGTATTTT.

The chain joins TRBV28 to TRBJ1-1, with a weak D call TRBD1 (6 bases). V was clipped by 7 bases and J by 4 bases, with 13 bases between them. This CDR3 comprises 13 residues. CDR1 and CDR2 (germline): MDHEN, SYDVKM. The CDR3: CASKGDGVTEAFF. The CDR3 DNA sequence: TGTGCCAGCAAGGGGGATGGTGTCACTGAAGCTTTCTTT.

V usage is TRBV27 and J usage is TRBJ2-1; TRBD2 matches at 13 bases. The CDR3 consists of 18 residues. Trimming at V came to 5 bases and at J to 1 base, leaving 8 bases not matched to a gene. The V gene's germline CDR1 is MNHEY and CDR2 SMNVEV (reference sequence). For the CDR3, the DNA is TGTGCCAGCAGTGAAGGACTAGCGGGGGATCCATCCTACAATGAGCAGTTCTTC. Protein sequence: CASSEGLAGDPSYNEQFF.